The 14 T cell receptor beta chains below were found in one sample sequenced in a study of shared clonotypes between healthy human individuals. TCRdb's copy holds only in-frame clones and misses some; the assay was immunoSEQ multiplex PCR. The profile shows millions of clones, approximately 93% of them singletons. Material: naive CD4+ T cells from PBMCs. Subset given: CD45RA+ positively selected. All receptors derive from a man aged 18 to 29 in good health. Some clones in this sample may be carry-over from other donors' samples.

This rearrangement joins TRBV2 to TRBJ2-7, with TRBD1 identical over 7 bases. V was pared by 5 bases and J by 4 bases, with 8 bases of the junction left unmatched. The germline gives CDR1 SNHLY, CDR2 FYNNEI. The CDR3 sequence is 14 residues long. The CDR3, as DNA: TGTGCCAGCAGTCTACAGGGGTCGGCTTACGAGCAGTACTTC. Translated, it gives CASSLQGSAYEQYF.

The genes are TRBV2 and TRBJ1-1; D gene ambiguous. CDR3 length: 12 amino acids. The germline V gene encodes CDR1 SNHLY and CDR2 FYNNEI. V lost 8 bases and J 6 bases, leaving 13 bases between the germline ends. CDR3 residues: CASGSLGPEAFF. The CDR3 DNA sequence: TGTGCCAGCGGGTCTCTAGGCCCTGAAGCTTTCTTT.

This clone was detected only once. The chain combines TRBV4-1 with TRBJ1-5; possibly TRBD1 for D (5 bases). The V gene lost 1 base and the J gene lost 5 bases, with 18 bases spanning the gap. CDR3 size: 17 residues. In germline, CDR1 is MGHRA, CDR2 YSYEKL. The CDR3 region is CASSQGPGRRGDQPQHF. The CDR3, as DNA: TGCGCCAGCAGCCAAGGCCCAGGCCGGCGAGGGGATCAGCCCCAGCATTTT.

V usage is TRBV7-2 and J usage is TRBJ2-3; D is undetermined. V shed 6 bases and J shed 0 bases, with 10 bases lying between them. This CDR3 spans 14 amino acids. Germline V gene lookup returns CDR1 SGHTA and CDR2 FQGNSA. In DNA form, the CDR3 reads TGTGCCAGCAGACTGAGACCGAGCACAGATACGCAGTATTTT. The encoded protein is CASRLRPSTDTQYF.

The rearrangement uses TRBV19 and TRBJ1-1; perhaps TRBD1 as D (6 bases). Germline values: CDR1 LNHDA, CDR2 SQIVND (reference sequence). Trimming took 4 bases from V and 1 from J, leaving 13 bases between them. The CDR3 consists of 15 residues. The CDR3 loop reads CASSTRQARNTEAFF. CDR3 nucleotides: TGTGCCAGTAGTACCCGACAGGCGCGGAACACTGAAGCTTTCTTT.

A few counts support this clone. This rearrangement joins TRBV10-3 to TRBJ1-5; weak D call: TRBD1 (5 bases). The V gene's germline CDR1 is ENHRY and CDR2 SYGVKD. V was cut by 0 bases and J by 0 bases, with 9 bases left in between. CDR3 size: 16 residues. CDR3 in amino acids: CAISESGLNSNQPQHF. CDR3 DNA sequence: TGTGCCATCAGTGAGTCGGGACTGAATAGCAATCAGCCCCAGCATTTT.

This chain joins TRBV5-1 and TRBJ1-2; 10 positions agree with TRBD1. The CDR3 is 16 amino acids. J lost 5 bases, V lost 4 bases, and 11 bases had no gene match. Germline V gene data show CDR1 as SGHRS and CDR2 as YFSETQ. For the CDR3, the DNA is TGCGCCAGCAGCCCAGGGACAGGGGAGTCCTTATATGGCTACACCTTC. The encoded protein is CASSPGTGESLYGYTF.

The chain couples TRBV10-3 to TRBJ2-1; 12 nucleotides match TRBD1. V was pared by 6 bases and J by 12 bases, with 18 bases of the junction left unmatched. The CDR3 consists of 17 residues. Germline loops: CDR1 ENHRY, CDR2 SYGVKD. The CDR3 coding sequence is TGTGCCATCAGGGCGGGACAGGGGGCGGATTGGGACATAGGGCAGTTCTTC. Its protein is CAIRAGQGADWDIGQFF.

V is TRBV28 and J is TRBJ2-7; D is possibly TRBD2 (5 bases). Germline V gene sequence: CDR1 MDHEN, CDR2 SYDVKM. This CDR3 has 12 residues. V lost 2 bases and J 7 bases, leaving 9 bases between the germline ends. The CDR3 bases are TGTGCCAGCAGTTTAGCCTGGAGGGAGCAGTACTTC. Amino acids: CASSLAWREQYF.

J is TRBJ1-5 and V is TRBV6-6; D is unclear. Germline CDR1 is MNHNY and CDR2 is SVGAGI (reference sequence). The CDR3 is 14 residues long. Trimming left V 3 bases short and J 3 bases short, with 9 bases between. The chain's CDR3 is CASSYSTPNQPQHF. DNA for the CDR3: TGTGCCAGCAGTTATTCAACCCCCAATCAGCCCCAGCATTTT.

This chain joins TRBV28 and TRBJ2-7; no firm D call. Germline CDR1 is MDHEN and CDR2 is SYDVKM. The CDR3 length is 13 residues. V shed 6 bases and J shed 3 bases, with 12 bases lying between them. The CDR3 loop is CASSQMGGYEQYF. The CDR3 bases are TGTGCCAGCAGCCAAATGGGCGGCTACGAGCAGTACTTC. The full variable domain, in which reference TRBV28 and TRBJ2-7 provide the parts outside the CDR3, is DVKVTQSSRYLVKRTGEKVFLECVQDMDHENMFWYRQDPGLGLRLIYFSYDVKMKEKGDIPEGYSVSREKKERFSLILESASTNQTSMYLCASSQMGGYEQYFGPGTRLTVT.

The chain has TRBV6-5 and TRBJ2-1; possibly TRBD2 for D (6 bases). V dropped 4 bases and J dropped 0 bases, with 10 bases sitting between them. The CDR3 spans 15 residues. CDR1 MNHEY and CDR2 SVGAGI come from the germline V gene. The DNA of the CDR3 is TGTGCCAGCAGTTCTGACGGGAGCTCCTACAATGAGCAGTTCTTC. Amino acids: CASSSDGSSYNEQFF.

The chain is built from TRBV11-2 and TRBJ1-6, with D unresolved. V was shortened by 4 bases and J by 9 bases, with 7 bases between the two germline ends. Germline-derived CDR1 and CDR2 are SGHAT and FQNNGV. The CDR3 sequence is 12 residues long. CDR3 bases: TGTGCCAGCAGCTCTGGGAGTTCACCCCTCCACTTT. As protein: CASSSGSSPLHF.

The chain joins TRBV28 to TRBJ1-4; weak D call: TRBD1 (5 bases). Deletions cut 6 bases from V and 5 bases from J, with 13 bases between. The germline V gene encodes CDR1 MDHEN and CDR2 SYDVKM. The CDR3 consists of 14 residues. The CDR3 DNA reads TGTGCCAGCAGCTCCGGGGACTCAAATGAAAAACTGTTTTTT. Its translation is CASSSGDSNEKLFF.